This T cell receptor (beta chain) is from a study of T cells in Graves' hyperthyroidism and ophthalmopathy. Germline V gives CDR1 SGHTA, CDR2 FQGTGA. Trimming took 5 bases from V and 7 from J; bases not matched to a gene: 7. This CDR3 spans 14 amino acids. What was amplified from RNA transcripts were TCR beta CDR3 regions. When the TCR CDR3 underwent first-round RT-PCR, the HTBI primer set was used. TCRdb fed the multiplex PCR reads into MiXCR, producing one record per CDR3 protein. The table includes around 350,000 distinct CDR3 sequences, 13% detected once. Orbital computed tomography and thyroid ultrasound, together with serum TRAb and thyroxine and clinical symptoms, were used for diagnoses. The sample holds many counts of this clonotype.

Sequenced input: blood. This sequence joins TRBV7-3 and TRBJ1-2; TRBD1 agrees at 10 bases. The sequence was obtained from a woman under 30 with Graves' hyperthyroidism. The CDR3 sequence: CASSPGQGWSGYTF. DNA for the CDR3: TGTGCCAGCAGCCCGGGACAGGGGTGGAGTGGCTACACCTTC.